These T cell receptor beta chains were read from a single sample in a study of T cell clones after liver transplantation. Profiling relied on immunoSEQ multiplex PCR, and the TCRdb table lists in-frame clones only, not all of them. Of under 20,000 clones in the sample, around 80% were seen once. The sample was CD8+ T cells from blood, taken 48 months after liver transplant. The source is a human patient who received a liver transplant. Certain T cells may be donor cells from the graft. Each CDR3 is given with its conserved first and last residue. The order of the fields is D gene, V gene, J gene, clone size, CDR3 protein, CDR3 DNA. D genes are given only for firm matches. Rows give clone size only sometimes, using once, few, many, or a class for an expanded clone.

D: -
V: TRBV28
J: TRBJ1-1
size: -
CDR3: CASSLLDRASAVAEAFF
DNA: TGTGCCAGCAGTTTATTGGATCGGGCAAGTGCGGTAGCTGAAGCTTTCTTT

D: TRBD1
V: TRBV7-9
J: TRBJ2-7
size: -
CDR3: CASSSRTGYYEQYF
DNA: TGTGCCAGCAGCTCCAGGACAGGGTACTACGAGCAGTACTTC

D: TRBD2
V: TRBV28
J: TRBJ2-1
size: -
CDR3: CASSPPLAGEYNEQFF
DNA: TGTGCCAGCAGTCCCCCCCTAGCGGGAGAATACAATGAGCAGTTCTTC

D: TRBD2
V: TRBV4-3
J: TRBJ2-3
size: -
CDR3: CASSQDSVGLDTDTQYF
DNA: TGCGCCAGCAGCCAAGATTCCGTAGGACTAGACACAGATACGCAGTATTTT

D: TRBD1
V: TRBV5-1
J: TRBJ2-7
size: few
CDR3: CASSSDRGAYEQYF
DNA: TGCGCCAGCAGCTCTGACAGGGGGGCCTACGAGCAGTACTTC

D: -
V: TRBV13
J: TRBJ1-2
size: many
CDR3: CASSLPGALYGYTF
DNA: TGTGCCAGCAGCTTACCAGGGGCTCTCTATGGCTACACCTTC

D: TRBD1
V: TRBV6-5
J: TRBJ1-5
size: few
CDR3: CASSRGPYQPQHF
DNA: TGTGCCAGCAGCAGGGGGCCATATCAGCCCCAGCATTTT

D: -
V: TRBV27
J: TRBJ1-1
size: -
CDR3: CASSSGTWTNTEAFF
DNA: TGTGCCAGCAGTTCAGGTACTTGGACGAACACTGAAGCTTTCTTT

D: TRBD2
V: TRBV4-3
J: TRBJ2-3
size: -
CDR3: CASSPELAGVTDTQYF
DNA: TGCGCCAGCAGCCCCGAACTAGCGGGAGTCACAGATACGCAGTATTTT

D: -
V: TRBV30
J: TRBJ2-7
size: -
CDR3: CAWADSSYEQYF
DNA: TGTGCCTGGGCCGACAGCTCCTACGAGCAGTACTTC

D: -
V: TRBV15
J: TRBJ2-7
size: -
CDR3: CATSPIMSSYEQYF
DNA: TGTGCCACCAGCCCTATTATGAGCTCCTACGAGCAGTACTTC

D: TRBD1
V: TRBV5-1
J: TRBJ2-7
size: once
CDR3: CASSTRTGNAGYEQYF
DNA: TGCGCCAGCAGCACCCGGACAGGGAACGCCGGTTACGAGCAGTACTTC

D: -
V: TRBV7-6
J: TRBJ2-5
size: -
CDR3: CASSLAPETQYF
DNA: TGTGCCAGCAGCTTAGCGCCGGAGACCCAGTACTTC